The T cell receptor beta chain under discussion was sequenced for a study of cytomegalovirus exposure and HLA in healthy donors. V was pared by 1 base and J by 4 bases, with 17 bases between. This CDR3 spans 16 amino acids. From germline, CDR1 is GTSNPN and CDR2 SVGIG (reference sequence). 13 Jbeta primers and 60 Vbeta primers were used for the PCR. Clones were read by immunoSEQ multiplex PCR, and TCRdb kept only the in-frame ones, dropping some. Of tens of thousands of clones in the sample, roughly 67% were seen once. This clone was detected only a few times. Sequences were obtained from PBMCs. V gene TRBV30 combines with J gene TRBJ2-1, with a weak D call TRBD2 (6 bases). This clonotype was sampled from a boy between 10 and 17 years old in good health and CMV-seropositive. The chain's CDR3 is CAWSGRLGGPYNEQFF. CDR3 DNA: TGTGCCTGGAGTGGCCGACTAGGAGGGCCGTACAATGAGCAGTTCTTC.